The sequence of this T cell receptor (beta chain) was determined in a study of blood T cell repertoires in COVID-19. Cohorts were assigned according to the clinical history that participants reported. Source study methods: It was from reference gene primer amplification that nucleated cell counts were estimated. The repertoire was sequenced with immunoSEQ multiplex PCR; TCRdb's copy has only in-frame clones and lacks some. V and J calls and clone size are copied from that table; D and trimming were computed from the DNA. The sample yields a few hundred thousand clones, approximately 92% seen once. This TCR came from a woman between 18 and 29 years old who had recovered from COVID-19. Sequenced material: PBMCs or T cells enriched from blood (not recorded which).

The DNA of the CDR3 is TGTGCCAGCAGCTTATCAGGGGTTACTGAAGCTTTCTTT. It yields the protein CASSLSGVTEAFF. The chain is built from TRBV7-2 and TRBJ1-1; D is possibly TRBD1 (6 bases). The CDR3 covers 13 residues. In germline, CDR1 is SGHTA, CDR2 FQGNSA. V was pared by 2 bases and J by 5 bases, with 9 bases between.